This entry concerns a single TCR beta chain. Antigen unknown. The data originate from a study of immune evolution from preneoplasia to lung adenocarcinoma. Findings of the study overall: Later-stage lesions appeared to have more T cells, more diversity, less clonality.

CDR1 and CDR2 (germline): SGHNT, YENEEA. This CDR3 is 14 amino acids long. V shed 5 bases, J shed 4 bases, and the junction held 4 bases outside the gene matches. Repertoires were generated with immunoSEQ multiplex PCR, while TCRdb's copy carries only in-frame clones and drops some. The profile shows around 21,000 clones, roughly 75% of them singletons. The clonotype comes from a person between 55 and 69 years old with lung adenocarcinoma. The V and J genes are TRBV11-3 and TRBJ2-2; 7 bases fit TRBD1. The source material was FFPE invasive lung adenocarcinoma tissue. This CDR3 is CASSRDRVTGELFF. CDR3 bases: TGTGCCAGCAGCCGAGACAGGGTCACCGGGGAGCTGTTTTTT.